This TCR beta chain was identified during a study of cytomegalovirus exposure and HLA in healthy donors (dated by TCRdb to about 2017). Context from the whole study: According to an earlier analysis of 450 to 650 of the donors, about 179 million T cells yielded 117 million unique TCR beta sequences and around 300 Gb of sequence data. Approximately 300 gigabases of sequencing data and approximately 91 million unique TCR sequences made up an early release that covered under 750 HLA-typed donors. The genetic ancestry cluster associated with self-reported Caucasian donors included 81% of the approximately 400 genotyped donors. The study aimed to test whether cataloging public T cell receptors could reveal signatures of past pathogen exposure. The study profiled the T cell repertoires of more than 500 subjects by immunosequencing and related them to cytomegalovirus serostatus. In addition to the first cohort of approximately 650 subjects, a separate validation cohort of 100 to 150 different subjects was used. To predict cytomegalovirus infection status, the study combined high-throughput TCR immunosequencing, statistical association of individual TCRs with disease status, and machine learning. To study patterns of TCR occurrence, a later analysis re-analyzed previously published TCR beta repertoires from 700 or so donors and added high-resolution HLA genotyping. The later analysis used no new phenotypic data to find candidate immune exposures, relying instead on TCR beta sequences and their occurrence across donors. In an earlier analysis of roughly 580 of the donors, high-throughput TCR beta sequencing was used to judge whether each TCR beta V gene segment behaved as functional or pseudogenic. Donor age, sex, ethnicity and CMV serostatus were compiled together with the repertoire data. In a later genetic analysis, genome-wide SNP genotypes for 398 of the 666 donors were used, and that subset was treated as a discovery cohort. All discovery cohort repertoires had been generated on a single sequencing platform. HLA typing included class I and class II loci at four-digit resolution. The number of donors typed differed by locus, with roughly 620-630 for A, B, C, DRB1 and DQB1, around 560 for DQA1, nearly 610 for DPA1, and about 450 for DPB1. Roughly 5 DR-DQ haplotypes were handled as single units for association and clustering because linkage in the cohort was strong. Among some 410 genotyped donors of the cohort, an average of around 220,000 unique TCR beta nucleotide sequences was sequenced per donor, of which about 18% were non-productive. Broader findings and caveats from the paper: Most TCR sequences were observed very rarely across donors, whereas some public TCRs were present in many individuals. Because counts were too low, some 17 rarely observed V segments, including chromosome 9 orphons, were excluded from the earlier analysis of under 650 of the donors. In a later analysis, HLA-associated TCR beta chains were found to be more clonally expanded and to have lower generation probabilities than equally common non-associated chains. A further reported finding was that TCR beta sequences accurately predicted the HLA-A and HLA-B alleles for most subjects in the first cohort. In a later analysis, several top co-occurrence clusters were reported to appear linked to parvovirus B19, influenza, CMV and Epstein-Barr virus. The study gave a list of about 160 TCR beta chains associated with cytomegalovirus. Correlated functional status among segregating V segments might be attributable to linkage disequilibrium, but an unknown experimental factor could not be ruled out. The classifier was reported to diagnose cytomegalovirus status with high specificity and sensitivity in both the original and validation cohorts. Because HLA typing was unavailable for some donors at each locus, only the typed subset was used in association tests. Compared with the roughly 670-donor mean, donors in an Asian-associated ancestry cluster had fewer N-insertions in productive TCRs, according to a later genetic analysis. In an earlier analysis of roughly 560 of the donors, most TCR beta V segments were observed in productive rearrangements about 87% or about 30% of the time, broadly matching IMGT annotations. At a false discovery rate of 0.05, a later analysis linked 16,000 or so TCR beta sequences to specific HLA alleles. In a later analysis, TCR association rates were found to vary across HLA loci, with the most associated TCRs seen for DRB1 alleles and the fewest for HLA-C alleles. The cohort was sequenced for TCR beta chains only, and without alpha or paired-chain data the features that could be detected were limited. The only immune exposure information available for the cohort was CMV serostatus. A cluster of highly shared sequence variants was judged likely to be a technical artifact of the sequencing pipeline. It was suggested by the authors that the approach could potentially be generalized to other disease states and immunological phenotypes. Three of the identified cytomegalovirus-associated TCR beta chains were confirmed in vitro to be specific for cytomegalovirus antigens. Because the 87-base-pair reads could not distinguish some IMGT-functional V segments, including TRBV6-2 and TRBV6-3, those segments were excluded. In a later analysis, most CMV-associated TCR beta chains were found to appear HLA-restricted, with HLA associations seemingly driven largely by CMV exposure. Roughly uniform sequencing depth across donors was assumed in presence/absence analyses, although this assumption may not hold. When HLA alleles, especially DR and DQ, strongly co-occurred, TCR associations were difficult to assign to individual alleles. An association between a missense DCLRE1C variant and V-gene and J-gene trimming of TCR beta chains was found in a later genetic analysis and replicated in an independent cohort.

With respect to this clone: Its antigen remains undetermined. Base qualities are missing; no much larger clone stands one base away.

The cohort was made up of several hundred healthy bone marrow donors. At the time of sampling, every cohort member was nominally healthy, though immune exposures that went unrecorded were likely present. The donor tested CMV seropositive, placing the donor among the approximately 290 seropositive members of the cohort. A peripheral blood sample was collected from each donor, and TCR beta sequencing was performed on peripheral blood mononuclear cells. Genomic DNA extraction from the blood cell samples was performed with the Qiagen DNeasy Blood Extraction Kit. Taken from the germline V gene, the CDR1 and CDR2 loops are SNHLY and FYNNEI. Including cysteine and phenylalanine, the CDR3 has 14 amino acids. Only the CDR3 DNA stays, 42 bases, in frame from base 1. The library was produced with the immunoSEQ multiplex PCR assay. A mixture of 60 forward primers for TCR Vbeta segments and 13 reverse primers for TCR Jbeta segments was used in the multiplex PCR. Amplification of the CDR3 region of rearranged TCR beta genes was performed with a multiplex PCR assay on genomic DNA. The Illumina HiSeq System was used to sequence the amplified TCR beta libraries as 87-base-pair reads. The authors' pipeline ran thus. A later analysis tallied approximately 87 million unique TCR beta chains across the 640 or so repertoires, and roughly 11 million of those chains were shared by two or more donors. To remove PCR and sequencing errors, raw reads were error-corrected and collapsed into unique sequences using a nearest-neighbor algorithm that merged closely related sequences. CDR3 sequences were aligned to IMGT reference sequences to assign V, D and J gene segments. For a sequence to be retained, a match of at least six nucleotides was required to both a V gene segment and a J gene segment. Rearrangements were called productive when the CDR3 lacked stop codons and stayed in frame with V and J; all others were non-productive. CDR3 was defined according to IMGT convention as the region running from the second conserved V-encoded cysteine to the conserved J-encoded phenylalanine. The earlier analysis of roughly 590 of the donors excluded sequences that lacked an unambiguous match to a single V gene segment. In an earlier analysis of about 590 of the donors, a V segment was called functional when productive rearrangements were above 56.7%, and segregating when the standard deviation between donors exceeded 5%. A statistical classification framework was developed to diagnose cytomegalovirus status using the catalog of TCR beta chain sequences. In a later analysis, TCR nucleotide sequences were compared against IMGT/GENE-DB human TR gene sequences so that V and J genes could be assigned. In a later analysis, CDR3 sequences and most-parsimonious VDJ recombination scenarios were assigned using the TCRdist pipeline. A later analysis defined each TCR beta chain by its CDR3 amino acid sequence plus V-gene family, and excluded reads lacking a unique V-gene family. To address suspected cross-contamination and a sequencing artifact, a later analysis removed around 600 highly shared, low-generation-probability nucleotide sequences. For each public chain, a later analysis derived a clonal expansion index from normalized ranks of inferred template counts within each repertoire. A later analysis computed generation probabilities with a VDJ recombination model fitted to out-of-frame rearrangements, and checked the results against IGoR. In a later analysis, TCR-TCR, TCR-HLA and TCR-CMV co-occurrence was scored with hypergeometric tests, and a repertoire-size bias correction was applied to TCR pairs. In a later analysis, false discovery rates were estimated by permuting HLA or CMV assignments 20 times. In a later analysis, co-occurring TCRs were grouped using DBSCAN, with TCRdist sequence similarity added in when clustering inside HLA-allele-positive subsets. Repertoires with fewer than 30,000 or more than 120,000 public chains were left out of co-occurrence clustering, as were about five repertoires with anomalous nucleotide sharing. TCRdb retrieved this table from immuneACCESS and kept in-frame rearrangements only. Not all clones are present; in checked studies, unresolved V genes account for under half, and no reason is known for the remainder. D and trimming come from the DNA, and the V and J calls and clone size come from that table. The sample data list some 150,000 clones, and around 84% of these were observed just once. Roughly 3.1% of the sample comes from the top ten.

The sequencing input was PBMCs. The receptor chain draws on TRBV2 and TRBJ2-5; the central 9 bases match TRBD2. Matching the DNA end better, TRBJ2-7 makes the J call doubtful. This receptor was taken from a man aged 35 to 55 in good health and CMV-seropositive. CDR3 sequence: CASTLTSGTYEQYF. The nucleotide sequence reads as follows: TGTGCCAGCACCTTGACTAGCGGAACCTACGAGCAGTACTTC.